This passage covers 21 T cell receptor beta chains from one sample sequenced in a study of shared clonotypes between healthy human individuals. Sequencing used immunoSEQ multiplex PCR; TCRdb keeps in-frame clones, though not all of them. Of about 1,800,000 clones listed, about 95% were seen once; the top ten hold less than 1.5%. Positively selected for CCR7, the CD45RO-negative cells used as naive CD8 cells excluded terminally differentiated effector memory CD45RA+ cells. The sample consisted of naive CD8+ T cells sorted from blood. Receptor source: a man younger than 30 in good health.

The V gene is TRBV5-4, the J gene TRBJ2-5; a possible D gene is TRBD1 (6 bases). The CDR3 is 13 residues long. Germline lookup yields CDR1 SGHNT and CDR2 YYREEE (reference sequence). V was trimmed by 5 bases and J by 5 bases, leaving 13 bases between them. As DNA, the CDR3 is TGTGCCAGCAGGCGAGGGGGATCCGAGACCCAGTACTTC. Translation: CASRRGGSETQYF.

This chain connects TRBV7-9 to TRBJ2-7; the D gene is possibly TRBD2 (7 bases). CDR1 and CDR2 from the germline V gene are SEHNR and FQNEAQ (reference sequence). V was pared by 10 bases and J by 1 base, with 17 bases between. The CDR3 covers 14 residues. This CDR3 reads CATEGQRDSYEQYF. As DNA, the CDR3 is TGTGCCACCGAAGGACAGCGGGATTCCTACGAGCAGTACTTC.

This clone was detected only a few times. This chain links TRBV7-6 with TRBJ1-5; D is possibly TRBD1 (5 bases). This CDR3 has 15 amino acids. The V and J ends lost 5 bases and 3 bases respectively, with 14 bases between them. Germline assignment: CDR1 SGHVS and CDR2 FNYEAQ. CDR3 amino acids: CASSPGTDHNQPQHF. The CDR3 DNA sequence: TGTGCCAGCAGCCCCGGGACGGACCACAATCAGCCCCAGCATTTT.

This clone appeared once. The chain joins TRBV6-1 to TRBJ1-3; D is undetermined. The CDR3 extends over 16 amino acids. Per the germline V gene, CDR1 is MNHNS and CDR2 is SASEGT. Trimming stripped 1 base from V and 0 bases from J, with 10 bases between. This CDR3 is CASSEDGRNSGNTIYF. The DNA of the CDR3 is TGTGCCAGCAGTGAAGACGGGCGGAACTCTGGAAACACCATATATTTT.

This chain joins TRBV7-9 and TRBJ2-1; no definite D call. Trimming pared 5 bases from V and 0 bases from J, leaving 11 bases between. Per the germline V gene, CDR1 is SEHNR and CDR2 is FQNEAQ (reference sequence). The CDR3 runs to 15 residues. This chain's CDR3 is CASSPGVSSYNEQFF. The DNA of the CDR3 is TGTGCCAGCAGCCCCGGTGTGAGCTCCTACAATGAGCAGTTCTTC.

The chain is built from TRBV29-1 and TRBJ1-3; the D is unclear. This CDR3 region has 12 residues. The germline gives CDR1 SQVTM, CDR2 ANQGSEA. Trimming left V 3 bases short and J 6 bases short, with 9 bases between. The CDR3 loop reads CSVDGTENTIYF. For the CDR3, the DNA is TGCAGCGTTGATGGCACTGAAAACACCATATATTTT.

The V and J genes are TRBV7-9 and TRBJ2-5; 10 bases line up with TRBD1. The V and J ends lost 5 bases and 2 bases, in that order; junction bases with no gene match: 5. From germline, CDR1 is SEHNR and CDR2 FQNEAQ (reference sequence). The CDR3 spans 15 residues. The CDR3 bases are TGTGCCAGCAGCCCATGGACAGGGGGGCAAGAGACCCAGTACTTC. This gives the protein CASSPWTGGQETQYF.

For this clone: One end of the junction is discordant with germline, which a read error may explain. CDR3 nucleotides: TGTGCCAGCAGTCCGGGGACAGAGCTTTCATTT. The encoded protein is CASSPGTELSF. This sequence joins TRBV28 and TRBJ1-1; 7 bases are shared with TRBD1. The CDR3 loop spans 11 amino acids. The germline CDR1 and CDR2 sequences are MDHEN and SYDVKM.

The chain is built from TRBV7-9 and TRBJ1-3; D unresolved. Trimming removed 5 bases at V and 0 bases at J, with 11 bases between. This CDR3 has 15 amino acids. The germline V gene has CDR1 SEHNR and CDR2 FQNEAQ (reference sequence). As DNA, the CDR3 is TGTGCCAGCAGCGTAGACGGGAGCTCTGGAAACACCATATATTTT. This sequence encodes CASSVDGSSGNTIYF.

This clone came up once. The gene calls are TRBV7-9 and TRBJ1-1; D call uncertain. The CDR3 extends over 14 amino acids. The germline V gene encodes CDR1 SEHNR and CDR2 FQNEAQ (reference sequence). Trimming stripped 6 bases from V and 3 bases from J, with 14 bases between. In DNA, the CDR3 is TGTGCCAGCAGACCCCCTCCATTCGACACTGAAGCTTTCTTT. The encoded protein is CASRPPPFDTEAFF.

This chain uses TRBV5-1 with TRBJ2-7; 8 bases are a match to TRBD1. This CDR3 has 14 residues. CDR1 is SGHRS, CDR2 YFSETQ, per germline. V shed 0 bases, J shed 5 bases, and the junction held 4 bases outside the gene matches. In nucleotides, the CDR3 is TGCGCCAGCAGCTTGGCCTTACAGGGGGACGAGCAGTACTTC. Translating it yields CASSLALQGDEQYF. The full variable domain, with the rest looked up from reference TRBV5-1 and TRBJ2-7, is KAGVTQTPRYLIKTRGQQVTLSCSPISGHRSVSWYQQTPGQGLQFLFEYFSETQRNKGNFPGRFSGRQFSNSRSEMNVSTLELGDSALYLCASSLALQGDEQYFGPGTRLTVT.

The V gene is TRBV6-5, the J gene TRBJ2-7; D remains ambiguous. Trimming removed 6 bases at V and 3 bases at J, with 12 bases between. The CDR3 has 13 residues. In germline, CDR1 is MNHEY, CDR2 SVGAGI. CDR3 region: CASRFFEDYEQYF. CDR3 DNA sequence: TGTGCCAGCAGATTCTTTGAAGACTACGAGCAGTACTTC.

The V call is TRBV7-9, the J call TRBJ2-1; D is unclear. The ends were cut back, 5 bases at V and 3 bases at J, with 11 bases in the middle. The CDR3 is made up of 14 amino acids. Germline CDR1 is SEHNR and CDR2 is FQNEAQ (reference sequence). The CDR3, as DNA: TGTGCCAGCAGCCCGCTAGAGGACTACAATGAGCAGTTCTTC. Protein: CASSPLEDYNEQFF.

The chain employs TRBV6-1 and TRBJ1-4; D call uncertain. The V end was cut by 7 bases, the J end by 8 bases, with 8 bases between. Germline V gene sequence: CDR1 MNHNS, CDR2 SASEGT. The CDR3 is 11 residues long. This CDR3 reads CASKAFEKLFF. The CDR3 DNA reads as TGTGCCAGCAAGGCGTTCGAAAAACTGTTTTTT.

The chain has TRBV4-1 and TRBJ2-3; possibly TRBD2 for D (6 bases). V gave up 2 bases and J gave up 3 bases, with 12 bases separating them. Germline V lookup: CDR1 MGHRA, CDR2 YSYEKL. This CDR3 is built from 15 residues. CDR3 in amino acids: CASSQWRGRTDTQYF. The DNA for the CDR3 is TGCGCCAGCAGCCAATGGAGGGGTAGGACAGATACGCAGTATTTT.

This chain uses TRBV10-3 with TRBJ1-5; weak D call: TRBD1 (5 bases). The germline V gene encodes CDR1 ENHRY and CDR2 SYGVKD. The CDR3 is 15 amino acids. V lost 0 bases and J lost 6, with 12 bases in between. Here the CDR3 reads CAISESSRESQPQHF. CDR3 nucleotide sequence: TGTGCCATCAGTGAGTCGAGCAGGGAGTCTCAGCCCCAGCATTTT.

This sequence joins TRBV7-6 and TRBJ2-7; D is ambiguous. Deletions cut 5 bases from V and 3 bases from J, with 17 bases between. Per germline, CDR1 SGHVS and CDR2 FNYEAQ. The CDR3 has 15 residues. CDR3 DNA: TGTGCCAGCAGCCAATCCGGTAGACCCAACTACGAGCAGTACTTC. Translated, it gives CASSQSGRPNYEQYF.

CDR3 loop: CASSRGQEGFGNSPLHF. CDR3 coding DNA: TGTGCCAGTAGTAGGGGACAGGAGGGGTTTGGTAATTCACCCCTCCACTTT. The chain links TRBV19 to TRBJ1-6; 8 bases align to TRBD1. This CDR3 is 17 amino acids long. From germline, CDR1 is LNHDA and CDR2 SQIVND (reference sequence). V lost 4 bases and J lost 6; bases outside the gene matches: 11.

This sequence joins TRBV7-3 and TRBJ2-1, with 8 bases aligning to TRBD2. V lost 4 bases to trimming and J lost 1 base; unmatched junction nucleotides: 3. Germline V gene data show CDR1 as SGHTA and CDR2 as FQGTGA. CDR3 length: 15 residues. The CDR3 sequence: CASSSSGGSYNEQFF. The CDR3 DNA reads TGTGCCAGCAGCTCATCGGGAGGGTCCTACAATGAGCAGTTCTTC. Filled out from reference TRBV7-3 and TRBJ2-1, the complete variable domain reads GAGVSQTPSNKVTEKGKYVELRCDPISGHTALYWYRQSLGQGPEFLIYFQGTGAADDSGLPNDRFFAVRPEGSVSTLKIQRTERGDSAVYLCASSSSGGSYNEQFFGPGTRLTVL.

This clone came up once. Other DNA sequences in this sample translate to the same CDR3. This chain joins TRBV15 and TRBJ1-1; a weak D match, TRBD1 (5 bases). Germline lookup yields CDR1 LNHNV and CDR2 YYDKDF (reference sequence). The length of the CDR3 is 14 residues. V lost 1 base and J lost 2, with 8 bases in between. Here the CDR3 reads CATSRGGENTEAFF. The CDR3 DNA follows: TGTGCCACCAGCAGAGGGGGCGAAAACACTGAAGCTTTCTTT.

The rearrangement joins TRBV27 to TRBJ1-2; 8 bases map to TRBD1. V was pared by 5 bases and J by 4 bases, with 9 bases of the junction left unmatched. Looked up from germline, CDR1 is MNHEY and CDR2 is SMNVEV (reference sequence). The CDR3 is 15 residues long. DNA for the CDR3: TGTGCCAGCAGTCCAAGCCAGGGGGCAGTCTATGGCTACACCTTC. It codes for CASSPSQGAVYGYTF.